These 14 T cell receptor beta chains share one sample of origin, sequenced in a study of blood T cell repertoires in COVID-19. Clones were sequenced by immunoSEQ multiplex PCR, and TCRdb holds only the in-frame ones, with some missing. Of about 22,000 clones in the sample, 80% to 95% were seen once. Sequencing input: peripheral blood. The receptors were sampled from a woman between 65 and 79 years old with active COVID-19.

The chain uses TRBV7-2 and TRBJ2-3; no reliable D call. The CDR3 extends over 11 amino acids. V shed 4 bases and J shed 9 bases, with 8 bases lying between them. The germline V gene has CDR1 SGHTA and CDR2 FQGNSA. CDR3 loop: CASSSEYTQYF. The CDR3 DNA follows: TGTGCCAGCAGCTCGGAGTACACGCAGTATTTT.

This rearrangement joins TRBV7-8 to TRBJ2-7; D not resolved. The V end was cut by 5 bases, the J end by 2 bases, with 19 bases between. This CDR3 is built from 16 residues. Germline V gene sequence: CDR1 SGHVS, CDR2 FQNEAQ. CDR3 sequence reads: CASSLLEPSLAYEQYF. CDR3 coding DNA: TGTGCCAGCAGCCTGCTAGAGCCGTCTCTCGCCTACGAGCAGTACTTC.

The chain carries TRBV28 and TRBJ2-6; TRBD2 agrees at 12 bases. The length of the CDR3 is 17 residues. Looked up from germline, CDR1 is MDHEN and CDR2 is SYDVKM. The V gene end was trimmed by 7 bases and the J gene end by 1 base; junction bases not matched to a gene: 5. The CDR3 nucleotides are TGTGCCAGCAACAGACTAGCGGGAGTGTCTGGGGCCAACGTCCTGACTTTC. It translates to CASNRLAGVSGANVLTF.

This chain connects TRBV5-1 to TRBJ2-6; D gene uncertain. The germline V gene has CDR1 SGHRS and CDR2 YFSETQ. V was clipped by 0 bases and J by 3 bases, with 10 bases between them. CDR3 length equals 16 residues. The DNA for the CDR3 is TGCGCCAGCAGCTTGGATAGCCTCCGTGGGGCCAACGTCCTGACTTTC. This codes for CASSLDSLRGANVLTF.

This chain connects TRBV15 to TRBJ2-7; tentative D call: TRBD2 (5 bases). V shed 0 bases and J shed 7 bases, with 7 bases lying between them. The CDR3 loop spans 12 amino acids. Germline-derived CDR1 and CDR2 are LNHNV and YYDKDF (reference sequence). For the CDR3, the DNA is TGTGCCACCAGCAGAGACGAGCGGGAGCAGTACTTC. Its protein is CATSRDEREQYF.

This chain uses TRBV19 with TRBJ2-2; D may be TRBD2 (5 bases). V dropped 5 bases and J dropped 7 bases, with 17 bases sitting between them. The CDR3 runs to 15 residues. CDR1 and CDR2 (germline): LNHDA, SQIVND (reference sequence). The CDR3 coding sequence is TGTGCCAGTAGTGTACTAGATGGGGTTCGCGGGGAGCTGTTTTTT. Amino acid sequence: CASSVLDGVRGELFF.

CDR3 sequence (DNA): TGCGCCAGCAGCTCCTGGGACAGGGATGGCTATGGCTACACCTTC. Translating gives CASSSWDRDGYGYTF. The V gene is TRBV5-1, the J gene TRBJ1-2; 9 bases fit TRBD1. The CDR3 runs to 15 residues. Germline CDR1 SGHRS, CDR2 YFSETQ. Germline trimming cut 3 bases from V and 4 bases from J; bases unmatched to any gene: 7. Looking up the rest from reference TRBV5-1 and TRBJ1-2 gives the full variable domain: KAGVTQTPRYLIKTRGQQVTLSCSPISGHRSVSWYQQTPGQGLQFLFEYFSETQRNKGNFPGRFSGRQFSNSRSEMNVSTLELGDSALYLCASSSWDRDGYGYTFGSGTRLTVV.

The chain couples TRBV2 to TRBJ2-6; D might be TRBD1 (6 bases). V gave up 5 bases and J gave up 1 base, with 12 bases separating them. Germline V CDR1 and CDR2: SNHLY, FYNNEI. This CDR3 comprises 16 residues. In DNA, the CDR3 is TGTGCCAGCAGTATGCAACAGGGATCTGGGGCCAACGTCCTGACTTTC. Protein sequence: CASSMQQGSGANVLTF.

The gene calls are TRBV9 and TRBJ2-1; 10 bases map to TRBD2. The germline V gene encodes CDR1 SGDLS and CDR2 YYNGEE. CDR3 length: 15 residues. V gave up 2 bases and J gave up 6 bases; unmatched junction bases: 5. CDR3 sequence: CASSVGAGGVNEQFF. CDR3 DNA: TGTGCCAGCAGCGTGGGAGCGGGAGGGGTCAATGAGCAGTTCTTC. The variable domain in full, with the rest retrieved from reference TRBV9 and TRBJ2-1, is DSGVTQTPKHLITATGQRVTLRCSPRSGDLSVYWYQQSLDQGLQFLIQYYNGEERAKGNILERFSAQQFPDLHSELNLSSLELGDSALYFCASSVGAGGVNEQFFGPGTRLTVL.

The CDR3 reads CASSGQRETQYF. The CDR3, as DNA: TGTGCCAGCAGCGGACAGCGGGAGACCCAGTACTTC. This rearrangement joins TRBV6-5 to TRBJ2-5; D possibly corresponds to TRBD1 (6 bases). In germline, CDR1 is MNHEY, CDR2 SVGAGI. V lost 6 bases, J lost 5 bases, and 10 bases lay in between. This CDR3 region has 12 residues.

In DNA form, the CDR3 reads TGTGCCAGCAGCAAAGAGTCAATCGCCGGGACTACCACCGGGGAGCTGTTTTTT. It yields the protein CASSKESIAGTTTGELFF. The chain carries TRBV7-2 and TRBJ2-2; TRBD2 matches at 7 bases. The CDR3 consists of 18 residues. Germline CDR1 reads SGHTA; CDR2 reads FQGNSA. Trimming at V came to 5 bases and at J to 4 bases, leaving 16 bases not matched to a gene.

The chain links TRBV5-1 to TRBJ2-1, with 14 nucleotides matching TRBD2. Germline V CDR1 and CDR2: SGHRS, YFSETQ. The V segment lost 8 bases and the J segment 8 bases; nucleotides outside the gene matches: 15. The CDR3 is 17 amino acids. The CDR3 spells CASRNTPTSGRADEQFF. Written as DNA, the CDR3 is TGCGCCAGTCGAAATACCCCGACTAGCGGGAGGGCCGATGAGCAGTTCTTC.

This chain connects TRBV2 to TRBJ2-7, with TRBD2 matching over 7 bases. Trimming took 6 bases from V and 7 from J; bases not matched to a gene: 12. CDR1 and CDR2 (germline): SNHLY, FYNNEI. The CDR3 is made up of 14 amino acids. The CDR3 spells CASRLNLLAREQYF. The CDR3 DNA is TGTGCCAGCAGGCTCAACCTACTAGCGAGGGAGCAGTACTTC.

This chain links TRBV11-2 with TRBJ2-7; D gene unclear. There are 15 residues in the CDR3. V was trimmed by 0 bases and J by 4 bases, leaving 13 bases between them. CDR1 and CDR2 (germline): SGHAT, FQNNGV. CDR3 residues: CASSLEFSAQYEQYF. For the CDR3, the DNA is TGTGCCAGCAGCTTAGAGTTTTCAGCGCAGTACGAGCAGTACTTC.